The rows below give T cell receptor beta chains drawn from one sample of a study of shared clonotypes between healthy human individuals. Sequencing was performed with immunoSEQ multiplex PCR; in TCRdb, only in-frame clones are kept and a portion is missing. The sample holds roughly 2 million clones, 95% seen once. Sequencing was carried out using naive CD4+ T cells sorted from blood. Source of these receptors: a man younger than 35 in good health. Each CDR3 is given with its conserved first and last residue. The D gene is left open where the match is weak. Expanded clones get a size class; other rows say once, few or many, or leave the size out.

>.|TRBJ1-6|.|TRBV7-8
TGTGCCAGCAGCTTGTTGGGTGCTCGGTCACCCCTCCACTTT
CASSLLGARSPLHF
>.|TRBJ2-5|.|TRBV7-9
TGTGCCAGCAGCTTAGGCTCAGGGAGGGAGACCCAGTACTTC
CASSLGSGRETQYF
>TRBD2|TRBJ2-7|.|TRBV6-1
TGCGCCAGCAGTGAAGTGTTGGCGGGAGGGTCCTACGAGCAGTACTTC
CASSEVLAGGSYEQYF
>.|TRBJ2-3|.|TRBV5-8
TGTGCCAGCAGCTTGGGAACAGCCACAGATACGCAGTATTTT
CASSLGTATDTQYF
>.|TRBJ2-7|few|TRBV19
TGTGCCAGTAGTACCGCCGCGGGGAACTACGAGCAGTACTTC
CASSTAAGNYEQYF
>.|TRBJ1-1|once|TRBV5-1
TGCGCCAGCAGCTGGCAGGGGAAGAACACTGAAGCTTTCTTT
CASSWQGKNTEAFF
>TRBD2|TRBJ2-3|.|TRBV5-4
TGTGCCAGCAGCTTGCTAGCGGAGGCCACAGATACGCAGTATTTT
CASSLLAEATDTQYF
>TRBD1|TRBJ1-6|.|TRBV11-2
TGTGCCAGCAGCTTAGGACAGGGGGTACGGTCACCCCTCCACTTT
CASSLGQGVRSPLHF
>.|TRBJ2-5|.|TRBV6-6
TGTGCCAGCAGTTACTTACAGGGAGAGACCCAGTACTTC
CASSYLQGETQYF
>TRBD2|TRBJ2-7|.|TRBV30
TGTGCCTCCCGGGGGGGCTCCTACGAGCAGTACTTC
CASRGGSYEQYF
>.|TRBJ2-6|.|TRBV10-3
TGTGCCATCAGTGACCGGGGAACCGGGGCCAACGTCCTGACTTTC
CAISDRGTGANVLTF
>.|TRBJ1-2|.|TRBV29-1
TGCAGCGTTGTGGATAGCTCCTGGGTACATGGCTACACCTTC
CSVVDSSWVHGYTF
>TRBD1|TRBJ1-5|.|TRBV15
TGTGCCACCAGCCTTCCCGGACAGGGAATAGTCAGCAATCAGCCCCAGCATTTT
CATSLPGQGIVSNQPQHF
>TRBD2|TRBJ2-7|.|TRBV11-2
TGTGCCAGCAGCTCCGGACTAGCGGGGGGTTACGAGCAGTACTTC
CASSSGLAGGYEQYF
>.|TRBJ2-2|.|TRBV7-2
TGTGCCAGCAGCTTCATTACAGGGAACACCGGGGAGCTGTTTTTT
CASSFITGNTGELFF
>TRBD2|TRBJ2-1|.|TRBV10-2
TGCGCCAGCACACGGGGACTAGCGGGGGGGAACAATGAGCAGTTCTTC
CASTRGLAGGNNEQFF
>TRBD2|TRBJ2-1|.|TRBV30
TGTGCCTTAGACGAGAGGGCGGGGGGTGAGCAGTTCTTC
CALDERAGGEQFF
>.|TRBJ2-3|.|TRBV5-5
TGTGCCAGCAGCTCACCTATACTAGGGGGCACAGATACGCAGTATTTT
CASSSPILGGTDTQYF
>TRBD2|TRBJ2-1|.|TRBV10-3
TGTGCCATCAGCGAACTAGCGGGGGGTTCCTACAATGAGCAGTTCTTC
CAISELAGGSYNEQFF
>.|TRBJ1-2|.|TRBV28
TGTGCCAGCAGTTTATCACGACTGGGAATGACCTATGGCTACACCTTC
CASSLSRLGMTYGYTF
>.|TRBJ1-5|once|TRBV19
TGTGCCAGTAGGACCCCGGACAGACTGAATCAGCCCCAGCATTTT
CASRTPDRLNQPQHF
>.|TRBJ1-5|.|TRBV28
TGTGCCAGCAGTTCTCAACAGGGTAGCAATCAGCCCCAGCATTTT
CASSSQQGSNQPQHF
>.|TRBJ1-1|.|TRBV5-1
TGCGCCAGCAACCCTGGGCAGCAGAACACTGAAGCTTTCTTT
CASNPGQQNTEAFF
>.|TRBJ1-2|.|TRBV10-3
TGTGCCACCTCAACCTACCTAGAGGACTACACCTTC
CATSTYLEDYTF
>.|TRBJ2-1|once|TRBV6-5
TGTGCCAGCAAAAATGGGGGGGGCACTGAGCAGTTCTTC
CASKNGGGTEQFF
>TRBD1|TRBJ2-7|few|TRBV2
TGTGCCAGCAGTCGGACAGGGGGCGAGCAGTACTTC
CASSRTGGEQYF
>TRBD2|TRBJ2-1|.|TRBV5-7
TGTGCCAGCAGCTCCCCCACTAGCGGGAGCTACAATGAGCAGTTCTTC
CASSSPTSGSYNEQFF
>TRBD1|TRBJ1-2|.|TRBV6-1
TGTGCCAGCAGTGACCGGGACAGGGGGCCGGGTGGCTACACCTTC
CASSDRDRGPGGYTF
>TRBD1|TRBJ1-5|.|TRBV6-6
TGTGCCAGCAGATACGGACAGGGCAGCAATCAGCCCCAGCATTTT
CASRYGQGSNQPQHF
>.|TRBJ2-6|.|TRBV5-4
TGTGCCAGCAGTCCTAGTGTCTCTGGGGCCAACGTCCTGACTTTC
CASSPSVSGANVLTF
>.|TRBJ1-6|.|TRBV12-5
TGTGCTAGTGGCCCGCCGGGTTCACCCCTCCACTTT
CASGPPGSPLHF
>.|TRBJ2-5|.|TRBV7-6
TGTGCCAGCAGCTTAGCGTCCCAAGAGACCCAGTACTTC
CASSLASQETQYF
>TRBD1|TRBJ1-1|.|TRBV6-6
TGTGCCAGCAGCCTAACAGGGGTCGCTGAAGCTTTCTTT
CASSLTGVAEAFF
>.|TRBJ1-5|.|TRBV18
TGTGCCAGCTCTCGCGACTCCGGGACCTCCAAGCATTTT
CASSRDSGTSKHF
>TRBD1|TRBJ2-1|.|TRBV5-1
TGCGCCAGCAGCTGGGGACAGGAGGTCAATGAGCAGTTCTTC
CASSWGQEVNEQFF
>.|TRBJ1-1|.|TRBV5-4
TGTGCCAGCAGCTTGGCCTGGGACATGAACACTGAAGCTTTCTTT
CASSLAWDMNTEAFF
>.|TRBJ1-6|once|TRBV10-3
TGTGCCATCAGTGGGGATAGGGGCTCCTATAATTCACCCCTCCACTTT
CAISGDRGSYNSPLHF
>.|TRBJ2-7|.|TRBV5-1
TGCGCCAGCAGCCCTCCCGGTTCGGGGGCATACGAGCAGTACTTC
CASSPPGSGAYEQYF
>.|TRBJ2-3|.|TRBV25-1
TGTGCCAGCAGTGAATATGGGGGAGATACGCAGTATTTT
CASSEYGGDTQYF
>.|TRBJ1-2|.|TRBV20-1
TGCAGTGCGGGGGCAGGATATGGCTACACCTTC
CSAGAGYGYTF
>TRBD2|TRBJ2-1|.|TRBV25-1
TGTGCCAGCAGTGAATTGACTAGCGGCCAGGGGAATGAGCAGTTCTTC
CASSELTSGQGNEQFF
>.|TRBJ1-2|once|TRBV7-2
TGTGCCAGCAGCACCCACCTTAACAATTTCGGCGGCTACACCTTC
CASSTHLNNFGGYTF
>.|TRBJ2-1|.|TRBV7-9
TGTGCCAGCAGCACACAAGGGGGAAAACCGTACAATGAGCAGTTCTTC
CASSTQGGKPYNEQFF
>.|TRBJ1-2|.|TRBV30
TGTGCCTGGAGTGTAGGCGTCTATGGCTACACCTTC
CAWSVGVYGYTF
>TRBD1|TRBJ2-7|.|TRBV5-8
TGTGCCAGCAGCTTCGGGACAGTGGCTGGGCAGTACTTC
CASSFGTVAGQYF
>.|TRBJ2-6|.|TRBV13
TGTGCCAGCAGCTTCACCGGGTCCGGGGCCAACGTCCTGACTTTC
CASSFTGSGANVLTF
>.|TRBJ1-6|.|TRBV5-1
TGCGCCAGCAGCTCGGTGGGACTCTATAATTCACCCCTCCACTTT
CASSSVGLYNSPLHF
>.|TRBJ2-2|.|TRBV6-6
TGTGCCAGCAGTTACTCGACAGGCACCGGGGAGCTGTTTTTT
CASSYSTGTGELFF
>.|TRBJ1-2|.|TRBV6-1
TGTGCCAGCAGTGAAGCTTGGGTGACTAACTATGGCTACACCTTC
CASSEAWVTNYGYTF
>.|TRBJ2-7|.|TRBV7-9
TGTGCCAGCAGCGCTAGAAACAGCTACGAGCAGTACTTC
CASSARNSYEQYF